Below, 13 T cell receptor beta chains from the same sample are listed, as sequenced in a study of CD8 T cells in ankylosing spondylitis. TCRdb reanalysed the 5' RACE reads using MiXCR and keeps one entry per CDR3 protein. The table lists some 130,000 distinct CDR3 sequences, about an eighth of them singletons. Sequenced input: blood, either unsorted or a sorted T cell fraction (not recorded which). These receptors originate from a female donor with ankylosing spondylitis or in good health (not recorded which).

This clonotype was seen repeatedly, ten times or more. The chain links TRBV3-1 to TRBJ2-1; D is undetermined. The CDR3 consists of 13 residues. Germline CDR1 LGHDT, CDR2 YNNKEL (reference sequence). Trimming shortened V by 1 base and J by 6 bases, and 7 bases separated the two germline ends. The CDR3 here is CASSQGLPNEQFF. DNA for the CDR3: TGTGCCAGCAGCCAAGGCCTCCCCAATGAGCAGTTCTTC.

Many counts were recorded for this clonotype. The chain has TRBV29-1 and TRBJ1-1; D remains unclear. The V end lost 7 bases, the J end lost 2 bases, and 8 bases lay between the germline ends. The CDR3 covers 11 residues. Germline V gene lookup returns CDR1 SQVTM and CDR2 ANQGSEA. CDR3: CSAQHNTEAFF. CDR3 DNA: TGCAGCGCACAGCACAACACTGAAGCTTTCTTT.

Notes on this clonotype: This may stem from a read error, because a much larger clone lies one nucleotide away. V usage is TRBV30 and J usage is TRBJ2-7; tentative D call: TRBD2 (6 bases). This CDR3 is 14 amino acids long. Germline V gene data show CDR1 as GTSNPN and CDR2 as SVGIG (reference sequence). V dropped 1 base and J dropped 3 bases, with 13 bases sitting between them. CDR3 protein: CAWSGGVGRYEQYF. CDR3 sequence (DNA): TGTGCCTGGAGTGGCGGGGTAGGACGCTACGAGCAGTACTTC. Filled out from reference TRBV30 and TRBJ2-7, the complete variable domain reads SQTIHQWPATLVQPVGSPLSLECTVEGTSNPNLYWYRQAAGRGLQLLFYSVGIGQISSEVPQNLSASRPQDRQFILSSKKLLLSDSGFYLCAWSGGVGRYEQYFGPGTRLTVT.

The sample holds many counts of this clonotype. This sequence joins TRBV27 and TRBJ1-4; D not certain. Germline V CDR1 and CDR2: MNHEY, SMNVEV (reference sequence). This CDR3 is 14 amino acids long. Trimming left V 9 bases short and J 5 bases short, with 16 bases between. The CDR3 here is CASTSNSPNEKLFF. CDR3 bases: TGTGCCAGTACCTCGAACAGCCCGAATGAAAAACTGTTTTTT.

Concerning this clonotype: Possible read error: a much larger clone is one base away. The chain is built from TRBV7-9 and TRBJ2-2; tentative D call: TRBD1 (6 bases). The CDR3 is 14 residues long. CDR1 and CDR2 from the germline V gene are SEHNR and FQNEAQ (reference sequence). The CDR3 sequence: CANSQGHPTGELFF. CDR3 sequence (DNA): TGTGCCAACAGCCAGGGACATCCAACCGGGGAGCTGTTTTTT. The full variable domain, with the rest looked up from reference TRBV7-9 and TRBJ2-2, is DTGVSQNPRHKITKRGQNVTFRCDPISEHNRLYWYRQTLGQGPEFLTYFQNEAQLEKSRLLSDRFSAERPKGSFSTLEIQRTEQGDSAMYLCANSQGHPTGELFFGEGSRLTVL.

This clonotype has at least ten counts. V gene TRBV5-4 combines with J gene TRBJ2-2; TRBD1 is a possible D gene (6 bases). V lost 1 base, J lost 5 bases, and 12 bases lay in between. The length of the CDR3 is 15 residues. Germline V gene sequence: CDR1 SGHNT, CDR2 YYREEE (reference sequence). This CDR3 is CASSLSRGGTGELFF. DNA for the CDR3: TGTGCCAGCAGCTTGAGCAGGGGTGGTACCGGGGAGCTGTTTTTT.

This clonotype has ten or more counts. The chain has TRBV5-6 and TRBJ2-7; the D call may be TRBD1 or TRBD2 (5 bases each). This CDR3 has 14 amino acids. Looked up from germline, CDR1 is SGHDT and CDR2 is YYEEEE. V shed 0 bases and J shed 2 bases, with 9 bases lying between them. CDR3 residues: CASSLGGDTYEQYF. CDR3 nucleotides: TGTGCCAGCAGCTTGGGAGGGGATACCTACGAGCAGTACTTC. Using reference TRBV5-6 and TRBJ2-7 for the parts outside the CDR3, the full variable domain is DAGVTQSPTHLIKTRGQQVTLRCSPKSGHDTVSWYQQALGQGPQFIFQYYEEEERQRGNFPDRFSGHQFPNYSSELNVNALLLGDSALYLCASSLGGDTYEQYFGPGTRLTVT.

This clonotype was seen many times. The V and J genes are TRBV11-2 and TRBJ2-1, with TRBD2 identical over 10 bases. The CDR3 spans 19 residues. V lost 4 bases, J lost 7 bases, and 19 bases stayed unmatched. Germline assignment: CDR1 SGHAT and CDR2 FQNNGV. CDR3 bases: TGTGCCAGCAGCTCACACACCCGTTCTAGCGGGAGTTTAGGGAATGAGCAGTTCTTC. Amino acids: CASSSHTRSSGSLGNEQFF.

In the case of this clonotype: A single base separates this from a much larger clone, so it may be a read error. The chain joins TRBV3-1 to TRBJ2-7, with a weak D call TRBD1 (5 bases). This CDR3 has 12 amino acids. Germline V gene lookup returns CDR1 LGHDT and CDR2 YNNKEL (reference sequence). CDR3 amino acids: CTSSQDRLRQYF. The CDR3 nucleotides are TGTACCAGCAGCCAAGACAGATTAAGGCAGTACTTC.

There are many counts of this clonotype. CDR3 coding DNA: TGCGCCAGCAGCTCCAGGAGATCTAGCGGGGTCTACAATGAGCAGTTCTTC. Residues: CASSSRRSSGVYNEQFF. V and J are TRBV5-1 and TRBJ2-1, with 9 bases matching TRBD2. This CDR3 contains 17 residues. Trimming took 3 bases from V and 3 from J; bases not matched to a gene: 10. Germline CDR1 SGHRS, CDR2 YFSETQ.

This clonotype was counted between two and nine times. The V gene is TRBV30, the J gene TRBJ2-2; D remains unclear. CDR1 is GTSNPN and CDR2 is SVGIG in the germline V gene (reference sequence). V lost 2 bases and J lost 1, with 11 bases in between. The CDR3 spans 15 residues. This chain's CDR3 is CAWSPPPGNTGELFF. The CDR3 DNA sequence: TGTGCCTGGAGTCCCCCCCCCGGGAACACCGGGGAGCTGTTTTTT.

There are many counts of this clonotype. V gene TRBV20-1 combines with J gene TRBJ2-5; TRBD2 matches at 8 bases. V lost 3 bases, J lost 1 base, and 10 bases stayed unmatched. This CDR3 region has 16 residues. Germline lookup yields CDR1 DFQATT and CDR2 SNEGSKA (reference sequence). Here the CDR3 DNA reads TGCAGTGCTAGTCTTCCAGCGGGGGTTACCCAAGAGACCCAGTACTTC. Translated: CSASLPAGVTQETQYF.

This clonotype has at least ten counts. The chain has TRBV7-2 and TRBJ2-3; 9 bases line up with TRBD2. The CDR3 totals 17 residues. The J segment lost 2 bases and the V segment lost 2 bases, leaving 8 bases of the junction unmatched. Germline V gene lookup returns CDR1 SGHTA and CDR2 FQGNSA. The CDR3 loop reads CASSLLAGGLITDTQYF. The CDR3 DNA reads as TGTGCCAGCAGCTTACTTGCGGGAGGGCTGATCACAGATACGCAGTATTTT.